This TCR beta chain was profiled in a study of T cell responses to AZD1222 COVID-19 vaccine. Concerning this clone: Its antigen remains unidentified.

General observations from the study: Donors were largely white British and mainly female; clonal diversity was possibly underestimated. In the spike-specific TCR repertoire, nearly half reportedly target unmutated variant regions.

The assay was immunoSEQ multiplex PCR, and TCRdb's table has in-frame clones only and misses some. The sample carries 120,000 to 150,000 clones, 92% recorded once. This material consisted of peripheral blood, taken on day 0 of AZD1222 vaccination. The sequence derives from an adult in good health.

The CDR3 sequence is CASSLESAAHEQFF. CDR3 coding DNA: TGTGCCAGCAGCTTAGAATCGGCCGCCCATGAGCAGTTCTTC. The chain joins TRBV7-2 to TRBJ2-1; no clear D. Per the germline V gene, CDR1 is SGHTA and CDR2 is FQGNSA. The CDR3 has 14 residues. V lost 1 base, J lost 8 bases, and 12 bases lay in between. The entire variable domain, with the rest obtained from reference TRBV7-2 and TRBJ2-1, is as follows: GAGVSQSPSNKVTEKGKDVELRCDPISGHTALYWYRQSLGQGLEFLIYFQGNSAPDKSGLPSDRFSAERTGGSVSTLTIQRTQQEDSAVYLCASSLESAAHEQFFGPGTRLTVL.